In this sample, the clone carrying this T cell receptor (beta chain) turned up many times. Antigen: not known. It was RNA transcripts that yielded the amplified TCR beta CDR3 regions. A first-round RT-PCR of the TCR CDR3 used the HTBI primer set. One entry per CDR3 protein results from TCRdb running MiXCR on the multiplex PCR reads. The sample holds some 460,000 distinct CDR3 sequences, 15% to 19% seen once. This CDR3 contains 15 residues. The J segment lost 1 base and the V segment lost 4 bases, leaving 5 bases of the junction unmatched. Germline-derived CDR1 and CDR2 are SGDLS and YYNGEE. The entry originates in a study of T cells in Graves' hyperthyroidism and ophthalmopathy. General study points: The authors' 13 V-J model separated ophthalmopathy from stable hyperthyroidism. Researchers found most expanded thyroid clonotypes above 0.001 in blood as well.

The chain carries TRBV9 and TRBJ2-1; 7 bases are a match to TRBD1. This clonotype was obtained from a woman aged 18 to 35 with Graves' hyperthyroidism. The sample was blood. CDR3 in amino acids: CASSQGVNSYNEQFF. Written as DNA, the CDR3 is TGTGCCAGCAGCCAGGGGGTCAATTCCTACAATGAGCAGTTCTTC.